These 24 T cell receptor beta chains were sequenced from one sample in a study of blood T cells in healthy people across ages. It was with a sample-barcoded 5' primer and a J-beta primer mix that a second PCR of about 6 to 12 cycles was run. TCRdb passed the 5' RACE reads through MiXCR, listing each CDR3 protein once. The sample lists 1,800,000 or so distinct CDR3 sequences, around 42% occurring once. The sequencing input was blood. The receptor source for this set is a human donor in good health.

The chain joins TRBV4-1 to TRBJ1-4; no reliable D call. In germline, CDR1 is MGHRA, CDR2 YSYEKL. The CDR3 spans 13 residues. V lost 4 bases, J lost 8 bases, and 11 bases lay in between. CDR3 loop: CASSPLNGEKLFF. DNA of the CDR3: TGCGCCAGCAGCCCCCTAAACGGGGAAAAACTGTTTTTT.

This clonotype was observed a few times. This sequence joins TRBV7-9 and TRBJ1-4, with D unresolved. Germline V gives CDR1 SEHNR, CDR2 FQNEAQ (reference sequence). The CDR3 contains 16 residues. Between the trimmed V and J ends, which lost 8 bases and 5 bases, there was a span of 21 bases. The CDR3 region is CASSKTARQPNEKLFF. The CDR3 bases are TGTGCCAGCTCTAAAACGGCGAGGCAGCCGAATGAAAAACTGTTTTTT.

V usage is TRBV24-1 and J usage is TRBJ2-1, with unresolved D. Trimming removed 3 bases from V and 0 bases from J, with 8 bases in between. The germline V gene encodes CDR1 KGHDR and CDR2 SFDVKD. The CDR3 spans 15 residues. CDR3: CATSDRRSSYNEQFF. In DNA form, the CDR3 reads TGTGCCACCAGTGATCGGCGGAGCTCCTACAATGAGCAGTTCTTC.

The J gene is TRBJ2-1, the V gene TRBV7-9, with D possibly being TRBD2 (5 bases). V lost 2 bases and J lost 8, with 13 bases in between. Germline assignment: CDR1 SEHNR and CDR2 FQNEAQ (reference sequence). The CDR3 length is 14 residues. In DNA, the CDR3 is TGTGCCAGCAGCTTACGCCGGGCCGGGGATGAGCAGTTCTTC. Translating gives CASSLRRAGDEQFF.

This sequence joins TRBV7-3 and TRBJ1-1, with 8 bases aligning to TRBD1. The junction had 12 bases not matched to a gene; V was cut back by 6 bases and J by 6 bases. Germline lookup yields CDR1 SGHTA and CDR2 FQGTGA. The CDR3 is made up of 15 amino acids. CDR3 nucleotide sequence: TGTGCCAGCAGACCGAGCAGGGGGCCCTTTTCTGAAGCTTTCTTT. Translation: CASRPSRGPFSEAFF. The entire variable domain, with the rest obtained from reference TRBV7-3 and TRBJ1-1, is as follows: GAGVSQTPSNKVTEKGKYVELRCDPISGHTALYWYRQSLGQGPEFLIYFQGTGAADDSGLPNDRFFAVRPEGSVSTLKIQRTERGDSAVYLCASRPSRGPFSEAFFGQGTRLTVV.

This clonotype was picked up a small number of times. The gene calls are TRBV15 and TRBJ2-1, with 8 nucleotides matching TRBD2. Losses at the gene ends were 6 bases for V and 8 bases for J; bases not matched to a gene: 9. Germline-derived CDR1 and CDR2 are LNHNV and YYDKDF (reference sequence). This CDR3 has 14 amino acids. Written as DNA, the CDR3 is TGTGCCACCAGTCAGCGGGGGTCCGGGGATGAGCAGTTCTTC. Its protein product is CATSQRGSGDEQFF.

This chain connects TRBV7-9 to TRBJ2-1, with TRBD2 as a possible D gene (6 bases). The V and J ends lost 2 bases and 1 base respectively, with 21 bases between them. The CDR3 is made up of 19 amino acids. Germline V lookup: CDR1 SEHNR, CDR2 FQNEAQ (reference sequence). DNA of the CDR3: TGTGCCAGCAGCTTATTCACAAGAGGGCGAGCGGGTTCCTACAATGAGCAGTTCTTC. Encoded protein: CASSLFTRGRAGSYNEQFF.

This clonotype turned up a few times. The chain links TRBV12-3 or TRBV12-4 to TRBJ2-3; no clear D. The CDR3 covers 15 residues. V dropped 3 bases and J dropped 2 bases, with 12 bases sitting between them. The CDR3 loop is CASSLTAVATDTQYF. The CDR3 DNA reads TGTGCCAGCAGTTTGACGGCGGTTGCCACAGATACGCAGTATTTT.

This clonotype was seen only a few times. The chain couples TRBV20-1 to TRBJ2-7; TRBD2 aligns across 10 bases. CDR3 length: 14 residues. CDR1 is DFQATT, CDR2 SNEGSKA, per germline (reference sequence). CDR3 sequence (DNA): TGCAGCATGACTAGCGGGTTTACAACCTACGAGCAGTACTTC. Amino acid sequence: CSMTSGFTTYEQYF.

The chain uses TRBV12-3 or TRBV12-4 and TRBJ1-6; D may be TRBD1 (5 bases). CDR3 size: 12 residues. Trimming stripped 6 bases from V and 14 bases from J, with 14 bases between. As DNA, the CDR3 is TGTGCCAGCAGCACCCTCGGGGGGGCCCTCCACTTT. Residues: CASSTLGGALHF.

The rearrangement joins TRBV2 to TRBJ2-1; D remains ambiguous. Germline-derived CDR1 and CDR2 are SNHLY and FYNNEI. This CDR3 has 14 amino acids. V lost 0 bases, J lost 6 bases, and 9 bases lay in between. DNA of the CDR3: TGTGCCAGCAGTGAAGCCCTTCGGACCAATGAGCAGTTCTTC. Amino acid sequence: CASSEALRTNEQFF.

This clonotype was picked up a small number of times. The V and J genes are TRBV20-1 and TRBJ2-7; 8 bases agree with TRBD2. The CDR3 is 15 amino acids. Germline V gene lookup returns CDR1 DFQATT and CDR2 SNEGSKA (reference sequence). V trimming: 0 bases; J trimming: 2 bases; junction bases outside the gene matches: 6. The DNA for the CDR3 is TGCAGTGCTAGAGATGTACGGCGGGGGGCCTACGAGCAGTACTTC. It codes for CSARDVRRGAYEQYF.

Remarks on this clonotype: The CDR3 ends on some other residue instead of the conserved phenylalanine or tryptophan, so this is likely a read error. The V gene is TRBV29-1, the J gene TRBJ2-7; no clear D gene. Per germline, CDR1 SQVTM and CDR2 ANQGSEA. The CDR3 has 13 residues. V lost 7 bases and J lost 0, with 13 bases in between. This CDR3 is CSGTGFNSYEQYC. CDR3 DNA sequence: TGCAGCGGGACCGGGTTCAACTCCTACGAGCAGTACTGC.

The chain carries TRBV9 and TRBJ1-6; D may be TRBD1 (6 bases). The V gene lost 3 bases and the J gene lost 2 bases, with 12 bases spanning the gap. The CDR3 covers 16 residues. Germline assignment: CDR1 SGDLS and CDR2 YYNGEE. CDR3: CASSAQGRPYNSPLHF. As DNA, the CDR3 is TGTGCCAGCAGCGCCCAGGGGAGACCCTATAATTCACCCCTCCACTTT.

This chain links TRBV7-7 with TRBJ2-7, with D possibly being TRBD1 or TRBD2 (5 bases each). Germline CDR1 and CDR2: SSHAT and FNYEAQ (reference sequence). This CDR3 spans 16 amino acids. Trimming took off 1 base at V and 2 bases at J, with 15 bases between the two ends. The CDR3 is CASSLGALGETYEQYF. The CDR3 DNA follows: TGTGCCAGCAGCTTAGGCGCCTTAGGGGAGACCTACGAGCAGTACTTC.

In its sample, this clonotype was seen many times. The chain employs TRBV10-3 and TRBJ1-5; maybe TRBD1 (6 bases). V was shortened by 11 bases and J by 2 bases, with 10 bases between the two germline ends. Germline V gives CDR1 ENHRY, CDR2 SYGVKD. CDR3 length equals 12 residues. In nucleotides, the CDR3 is TGTGCCGTCTCAGGGGGCAATCAGCCCCAGCATTTT. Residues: CAVSGGNQPQHF.

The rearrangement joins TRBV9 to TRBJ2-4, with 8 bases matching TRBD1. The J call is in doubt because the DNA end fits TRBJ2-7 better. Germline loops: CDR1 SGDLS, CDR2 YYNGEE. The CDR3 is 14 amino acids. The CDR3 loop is CASSVGQGSREQYF. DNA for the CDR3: TGTGCCAGCAGCGTAGGACAGGGGTCTCGCGAGCAGTACTTC.

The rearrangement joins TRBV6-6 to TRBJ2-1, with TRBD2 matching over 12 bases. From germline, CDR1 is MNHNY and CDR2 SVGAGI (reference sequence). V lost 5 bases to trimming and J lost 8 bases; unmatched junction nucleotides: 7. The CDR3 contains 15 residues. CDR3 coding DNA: TGTGCCAGCAGTGAGCTAGCGGGGGGGCCGCATGAGCAGTTCTTC. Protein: CASSELAGGPHEQFF.

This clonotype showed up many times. CDR3 region: CASRLQGAGANVLTF. Here the CDR3 DNA reads TGTGCCAGCAGGTTACAGGGGGCTGGGGCCAACGTCCTGACTTTC. The chain links TRBV12-3 or TRBV12-4 to TRBJ2-6, with 8 bases identical to TRBD1. The V segment lost 6 bases and the J segment 2 bases; nucleotides outside the gene matches: 3. This CDR3 comprises 15 residues.

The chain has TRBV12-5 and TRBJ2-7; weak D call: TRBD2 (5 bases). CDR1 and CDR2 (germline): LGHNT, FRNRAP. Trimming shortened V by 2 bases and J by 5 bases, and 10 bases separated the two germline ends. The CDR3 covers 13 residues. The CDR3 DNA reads TGTGCTAGTGGTTTGCCGGGGTCTAACGAGCAGTACTTC. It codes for CASGLPGSNEQYF. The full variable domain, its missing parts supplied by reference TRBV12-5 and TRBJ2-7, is DARVTQTPRHKVTEMGQEVTMRCQPILGHNTVFWYRQTMMQGLELLAYFRNRAPLDDSGMPKDRFSAEMPDATLATLKIQPSEPRDSAVYFCASGLPGSNEQYFGPGTRLTVT.

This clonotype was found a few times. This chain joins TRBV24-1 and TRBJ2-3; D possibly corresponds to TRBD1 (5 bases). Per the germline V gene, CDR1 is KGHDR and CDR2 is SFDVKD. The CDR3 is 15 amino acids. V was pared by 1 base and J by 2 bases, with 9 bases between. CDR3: CATSDLTTVTDTQYF. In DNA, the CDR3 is TGTGCCACCAGTGATTTAACGACAGTCACAGATACGCAGTATTTT.

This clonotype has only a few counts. CDR3 region: CASSSTGSSGGAYEQYF. The CDR3 coding sequence is TGTGCCAGCAGCTCAACAGGATCTAGCGGGGGGGCGTACGAGCAGTACTTC. The rearrangement uses TRBV27 and TRBJ2-7; 12 nucleotides agree with TRBD2. The CDR3 loop spans 17 amino acids. V dropped 6 bases and J dropped 4; count of bases not matched to a gene: 13. CDR1 MNHEY and CDR2 SMNVEV come from the germline V gene (reference sequence).

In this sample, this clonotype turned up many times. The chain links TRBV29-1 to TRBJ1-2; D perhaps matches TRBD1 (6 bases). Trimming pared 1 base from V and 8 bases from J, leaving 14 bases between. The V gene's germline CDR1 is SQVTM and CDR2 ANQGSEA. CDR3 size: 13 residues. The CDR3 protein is CSVEAPGTKGYTF. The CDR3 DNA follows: TGCAGCGTTGAAGCCCCCGGGACAAAGGGCTACACCTTC.

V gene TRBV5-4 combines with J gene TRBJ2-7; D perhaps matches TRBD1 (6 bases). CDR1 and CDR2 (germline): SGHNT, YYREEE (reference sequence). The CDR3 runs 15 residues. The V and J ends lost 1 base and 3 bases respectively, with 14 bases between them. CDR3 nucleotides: TGTGCCAGCAGCTTGCCTCGGACAGCATTCTACGAGCAGTACTTC. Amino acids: CASSLPRTAFYEQYF. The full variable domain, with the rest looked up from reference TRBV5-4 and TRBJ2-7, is ETGVTQSPTHLIKTRGQQVTLRCSSQSGHNTVSWYQQALGQGPQFIFQYYREEENGRGNFPPRFSGLQFPNYSSELNVNALELDDSALYLCASSLPRTAFYEQYFGPGTRLTVT.